This note documents a single T cell receptor (beta chain) sequence. It has no known antigen specificity. Per-base quality was not reported, and no clone a single base away is much larger than it. Synthetic TCR analog templates were spiked into each PCR to estimate absolute template abundance from read counts. TCRbeta CDR3 regions were amplified from genomic DNA with bias-controlled V and J gene primers using the immunoSEQ assay. Sequencing of rearranged TCRbeta segments was performed at approximately 20X coverage. Regarding the original processing steps: Clustering was used to correct sequencing errors, and CDR3s were annotated against IMGT so that V, D and J genes could be assigned. Out-of-frame and stop-codon sequences were excluded, and only productive TCRbeta rearrangements were used in downstream analyses. Clonality was computed as one minus Shannon entropy normalized by the log of the number of unique productive sequences. Clones differing between time points or between blood and tumor were identified by Fisher's exact test with Benjamini-Hochberg correction at adjusted p below 0.01. The immuneACCESS repertoire file appears here via TCRdb, limited to in-frame rearrangements. These files lack a portion of the clones; in checked studies, under half of the deficit traces to unresolved V genes, and the cause of the others is not known. V and J calls and clone size are as listed in that table; D and trimming were resolved from the DNA. The sample table holds roughly 49,000 clones, of which about 86% were seen once. The top ten clones comprise 22% of the sample.

The sample belongs to a study of PD-L1 blockade in urothelial cancer (dated by TCRdb to about 2017). Study-wide context: Every patient began therapy in about 2014 and was given atezolizumab 1,200 mg intravenously every 3 weeks. About 85% of the 29 patients were males with bladder-origin urothelial cancer, and about 65% of the roughly 30 reported a prior smoking history. Patients had an ECOG performance status of 0 or 1 and had received between 0 and 3 prior chemotherapy regimens. Blood samples were analyzed at two time points: 3 weeks after treatment start (second dose) and 6 weeks after treatment start. Blood samples gave a median of about 140,000 T cells and tens of thousands of unique TCRs, with a median clonality of approximately 0.08. The study, an exploratory multi-omic analysis, examined somatic, immune and clinical correlates of response to PD-L1 blockade with atezolizumab in urothelial cancer. TCR sequencing covered pretreatment tumor samples and matched, serially collected peripheral blood taken before and after atezolizumab treatment. Durable clinical benefit was defined as progression-free survival longer than 6 months, and TCR features were also tested against progression-free and overall survival. In the same patients, whole exome sequencing and RNA sequencing of pretreatment tumors were performed in addition to TCR sequencing. Durable clinical benefit was achieved by nine patients and was not achieved by 20 patients. Some 30 patients had pretreatment blood TCR-seq, some 25 had at least one posttreatment blood collection, and some 25 had tumor TCR-seq.

Results and caveats for the whole study, not just this receptor: Among patients with durable benefit, tumor-associated TCR clones showed greater expansion in peripheral blood 3 weeks after treatment started (n ≈ 23, p = 0.022). Small sample size (n of about 30) and many exploratory analyses mean the results are intended to be hypothesis-generating. A pretreatment peripheral blood TCR clonality below the median was linked to improved progression-free and overall survival.

The time point label for this specimen denotes: pretreatment peripheral blood. The cohort comprised about 30 patients with locally advanced or metastatic urothelial carcinoma treated at Memorial Sloan Kettering on a trial protocol. Peripheral blood mononuclear cells were collected from each patient pretreatment and during treatment, giving between 1 and 8 total time points per patient. The Qiagen DNeasy Blood extraction kit was used to purify genomic DNA from total PBMCs and tumor samples. PBMCs were collected pretreatment and during treatment and were isolated and stored as previously described. The clonotype comes from a man between 60 and 75 years old with urothelial cancer. The sample in question was PBMCs, obtained around atezolizumab (anti-PD-L1) treatment.

The bases are TGTGCCAGCTCGTCACTCCCAAGCACAGATACGCAGTATTTT. Its coded protein is CASSSLPSTDTQYF. The rearranged chain carries TRBV18 and TRBJ2-3; the D gene is unclear. The CDR3 holds 14 amino acids from the cysteine to the phenylalanine. Only the CDR3 region is kept as DNA, spanning 42 bases read in frame from base 1. V is shortened by 6 bases, J by 0 bases, and the region joining them spans 10 bases. Via the germline V gene, CDR1 is KGHSH and CDR2 LQKENI.